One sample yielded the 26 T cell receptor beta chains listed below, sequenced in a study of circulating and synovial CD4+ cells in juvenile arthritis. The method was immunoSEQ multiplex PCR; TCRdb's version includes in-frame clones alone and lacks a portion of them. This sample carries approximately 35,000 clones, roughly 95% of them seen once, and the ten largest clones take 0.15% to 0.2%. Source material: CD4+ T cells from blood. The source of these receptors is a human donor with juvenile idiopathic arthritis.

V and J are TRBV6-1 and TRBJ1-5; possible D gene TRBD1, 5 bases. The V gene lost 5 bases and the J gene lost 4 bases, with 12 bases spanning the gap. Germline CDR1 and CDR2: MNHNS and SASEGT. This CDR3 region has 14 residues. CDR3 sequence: CASSKLEGNQPQHF. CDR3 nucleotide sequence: TGTGCCAGCAGTAAATTGGAGGGGAATCAGCCCCAGCATTTT.

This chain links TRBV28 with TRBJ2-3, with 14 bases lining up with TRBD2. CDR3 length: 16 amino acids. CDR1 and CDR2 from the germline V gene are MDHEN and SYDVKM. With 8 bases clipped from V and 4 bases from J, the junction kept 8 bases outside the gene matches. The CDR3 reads CASHPTSGRGADTQYF. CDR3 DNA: TGTGCCAGCCACCCGACTAGCGGGAGGGGGGCAGATACGCAGTATTTT.

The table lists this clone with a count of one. The CDR3 DNA reads as TGCAGCGGTACTACAGGAGAGAAGAATGGCTACACCTTC. It translates to CSGTTGEKNGYTF. The rearrangement links TRBV29-1 to TRBJ1-2; D perhaps matches TRBD1 (5 bases). V was cut by 7 bases and J by 6 bases, with 18 bases left in between. The CDR3 extends over 13 amino acids. Germline values: CDR1 SQVTM, CDR2 ANQGSEA.

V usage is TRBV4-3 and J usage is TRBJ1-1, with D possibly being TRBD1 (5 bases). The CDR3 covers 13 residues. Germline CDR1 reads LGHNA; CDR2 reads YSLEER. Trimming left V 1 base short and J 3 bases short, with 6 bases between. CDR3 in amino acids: CASSQVRDTEAFF. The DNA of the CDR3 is TGCGCCAGCAGCCAAGTCAGGGACACTGAAGCTTTCTTT.

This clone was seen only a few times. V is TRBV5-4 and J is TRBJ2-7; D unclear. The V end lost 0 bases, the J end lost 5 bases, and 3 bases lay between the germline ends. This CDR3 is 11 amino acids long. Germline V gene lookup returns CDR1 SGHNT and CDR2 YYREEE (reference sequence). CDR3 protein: CASSLEHEQYF. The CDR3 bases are TGTGCCAGCAGCTTGGAGCACGAGCAGTACTTC.

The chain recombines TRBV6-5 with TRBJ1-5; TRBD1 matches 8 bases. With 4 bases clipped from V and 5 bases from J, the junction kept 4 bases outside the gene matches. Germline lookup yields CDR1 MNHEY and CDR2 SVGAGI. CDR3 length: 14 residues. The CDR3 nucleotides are TGTGCCAGCAGTTTACAGGGGGGAGATCAGCCCCAGCATTTT. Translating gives CASSLQGGDQPQHF.

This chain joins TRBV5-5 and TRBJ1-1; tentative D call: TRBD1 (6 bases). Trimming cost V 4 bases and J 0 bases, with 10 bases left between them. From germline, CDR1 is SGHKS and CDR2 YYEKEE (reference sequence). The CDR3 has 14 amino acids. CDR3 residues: CASSRGTLNTEAFF. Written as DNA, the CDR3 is TGTGCCAGCAGCAGAGGGACACTGAACACTGAAGCTTTCTTT.

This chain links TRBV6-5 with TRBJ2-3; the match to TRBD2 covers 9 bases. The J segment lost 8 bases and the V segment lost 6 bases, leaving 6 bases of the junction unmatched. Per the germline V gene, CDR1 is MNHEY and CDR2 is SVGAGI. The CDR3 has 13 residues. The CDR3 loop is CASRREGLGTQYF. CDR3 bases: TGTGCCAGCAGGCGGGAGGGCCTAGGTACGCAGTATTTT.

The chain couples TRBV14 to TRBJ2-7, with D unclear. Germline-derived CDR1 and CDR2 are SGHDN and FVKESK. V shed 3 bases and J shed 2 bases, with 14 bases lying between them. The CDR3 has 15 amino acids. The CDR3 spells CASSQAFTAPYEQYF. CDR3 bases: TGTGCCAGCAGCCAGGCATTTACAGCCCCCTACGAGCAGTACTTC.

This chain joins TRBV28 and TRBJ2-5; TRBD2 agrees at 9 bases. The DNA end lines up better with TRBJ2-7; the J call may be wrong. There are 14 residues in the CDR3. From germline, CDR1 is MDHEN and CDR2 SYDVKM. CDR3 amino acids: CASRTTSGPYEQYF. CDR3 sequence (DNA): TGTGCCAGCAGGACGACTAGCGGACCCTACGAGCAGTACTTC.

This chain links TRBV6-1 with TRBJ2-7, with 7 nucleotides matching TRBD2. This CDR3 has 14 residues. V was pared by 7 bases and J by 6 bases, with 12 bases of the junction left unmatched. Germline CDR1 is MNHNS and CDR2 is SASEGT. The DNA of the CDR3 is TGTGCCAGCACCCTCGGTGGGGGGGACCCCGAGCAGTACTTC. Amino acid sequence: CASTLGGGDPEQYF.

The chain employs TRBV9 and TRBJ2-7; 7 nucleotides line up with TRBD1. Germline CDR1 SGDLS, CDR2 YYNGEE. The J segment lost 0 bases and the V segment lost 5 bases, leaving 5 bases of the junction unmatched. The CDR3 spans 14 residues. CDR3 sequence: CASSMTGSSYEQYF. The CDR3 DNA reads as TGTGCCAGCAGTATGACAGGGTCCTCCTACGAGCAGTACTTC.

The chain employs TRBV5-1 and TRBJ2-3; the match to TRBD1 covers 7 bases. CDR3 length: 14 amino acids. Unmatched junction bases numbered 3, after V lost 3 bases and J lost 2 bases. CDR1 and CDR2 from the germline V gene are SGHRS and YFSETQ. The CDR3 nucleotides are TGCGCCAGCAGCTGGGGACAGTCCACAGATACGCAGTATTTT. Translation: CASSWGQSTDTQYF. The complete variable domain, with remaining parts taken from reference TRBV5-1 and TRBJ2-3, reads KAGVTQTPRYLIKTRGQQVTLSCSPISGHRSVSWYQQTPGQGLQFLFEYFSETQRNKGNFPGRFSGRQFSNSRSEMNVSTLELGDSALYLCASSWGQSTDTQYFGPGTRLTVL.

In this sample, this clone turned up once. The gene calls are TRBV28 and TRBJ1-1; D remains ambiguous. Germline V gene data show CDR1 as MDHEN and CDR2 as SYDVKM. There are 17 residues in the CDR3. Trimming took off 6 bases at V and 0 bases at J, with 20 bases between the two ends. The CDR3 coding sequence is TGTGCCAGCAGCCCCCCTCGGTACAGCTATATGAACACTGAAGCTTTCTTT. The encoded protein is CASSPPRYSYMNTEAFF.

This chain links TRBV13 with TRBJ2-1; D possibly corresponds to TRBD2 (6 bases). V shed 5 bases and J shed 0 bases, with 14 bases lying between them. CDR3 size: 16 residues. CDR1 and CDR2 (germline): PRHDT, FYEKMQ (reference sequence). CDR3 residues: CASSPISGSSYNEQFF. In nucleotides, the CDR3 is TGTGCCAGCAGCCCTATTAGCGGTAGCTCCTACAATGAGCAGTTCTTC.

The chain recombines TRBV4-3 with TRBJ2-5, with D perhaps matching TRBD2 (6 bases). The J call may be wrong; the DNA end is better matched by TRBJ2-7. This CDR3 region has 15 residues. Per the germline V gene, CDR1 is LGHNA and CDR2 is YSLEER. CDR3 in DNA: TGCGCCAGCAGCCGGACTTCTCGCGGGGATTACGAGCAGTACTTC. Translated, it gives CASSRTSRGDYEQYF.

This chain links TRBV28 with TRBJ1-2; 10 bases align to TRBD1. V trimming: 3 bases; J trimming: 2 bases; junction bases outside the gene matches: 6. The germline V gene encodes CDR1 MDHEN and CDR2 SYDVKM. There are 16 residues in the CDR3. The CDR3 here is CASSLNDRGRNYGYTF. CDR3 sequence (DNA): TGTGCCAGCAGTTTGAACGACAGGGGGCGAAACTATGGCTACACCTTC.

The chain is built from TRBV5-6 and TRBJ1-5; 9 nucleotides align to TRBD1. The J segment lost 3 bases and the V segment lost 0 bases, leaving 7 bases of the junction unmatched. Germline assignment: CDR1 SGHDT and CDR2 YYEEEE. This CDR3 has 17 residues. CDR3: CASSLGPRTGDNQPQHF. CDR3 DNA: TGTGCCAGCAGCTTGGGACCCCGGACAGGGGACAATCAGCCCCAGCATTTT.

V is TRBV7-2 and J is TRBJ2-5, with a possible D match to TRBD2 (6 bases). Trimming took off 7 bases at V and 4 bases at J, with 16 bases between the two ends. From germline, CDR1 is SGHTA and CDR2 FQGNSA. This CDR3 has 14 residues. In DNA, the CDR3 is TGTGCCAGCAATAGGAGGGGCAGTCCAGAGACCCAGTACTTC. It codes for CASNRRGSPETQYF.

This chain's CDR3 is CAWSPQGDEQYF. The CDR3 DNA reads TGTGCCTGGAGTCCCCAGGGGGACGAGCAGTACTTC. This rearrangement joins TRBV30 to TRBJ2-7, with 7 bases that match TRBD1. Trimming at V came to 2 bases and at J to 5 bases, leaving 3 bases not matched to a gene. CDR1 GTSNPN and CDR2 SVGIG come from the germline V gene (reference sequence). The CDR3 length is 12 residues.

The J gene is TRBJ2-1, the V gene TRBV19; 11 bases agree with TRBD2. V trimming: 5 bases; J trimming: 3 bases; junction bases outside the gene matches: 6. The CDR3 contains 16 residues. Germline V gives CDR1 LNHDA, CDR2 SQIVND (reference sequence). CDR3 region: CASSYIAGGGYNEQFF. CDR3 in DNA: TGTGCCAGTAGTTATATAGCGGGAGGGGGCTACAATGAGCAGTTCTTC.

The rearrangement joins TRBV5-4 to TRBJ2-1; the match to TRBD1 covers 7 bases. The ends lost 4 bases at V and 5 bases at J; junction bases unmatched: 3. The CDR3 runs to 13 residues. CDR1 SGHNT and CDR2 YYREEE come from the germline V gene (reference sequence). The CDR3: CASSPDRDNEQFF. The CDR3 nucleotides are TGTGCCAGCAGCCCCGACAGGGACAATGAGCAGTTCTTC. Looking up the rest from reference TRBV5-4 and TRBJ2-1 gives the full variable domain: ETGVTQSPTHLIKTRGQQVTLRCSSQSGHNTVSWYQQALGQGPQFIFQYYREEENGRGNFPPRFSGLQFPNYSSELNVNALELDDSALYLCASSPDRDNEQFFGPGTRLTVL.

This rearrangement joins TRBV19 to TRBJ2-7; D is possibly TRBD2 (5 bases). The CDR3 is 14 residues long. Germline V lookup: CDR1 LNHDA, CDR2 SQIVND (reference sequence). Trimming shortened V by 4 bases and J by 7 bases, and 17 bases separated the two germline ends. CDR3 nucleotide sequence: TGTGCCAGTAGTACCGGGATCCTGGCGTGGGAGCAGTACTTC. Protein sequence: CASSTGILAWEQYF.

DNA of the CDR3: TGCGCCAGCAGCCCGGGACAGGGTGACACTGAAGCTTTCTTT. It codes for CASSPGQGDTEAFF. The chain uses TRBV5-1 and TRBJ1-1, with 9 bases lining up with TRBD1. V lost 4 bases, J lost 3 bases, and 4 bases stayed unmatched. The V gene's germline CDR1 is SGHRS and CDR2 YFSETQ. The CDR3 runs 14 residues. The full variable domain, with the rest looked up from reference TRBV5-1 and TRBJ1-1, is KAGVTQTPRYLIKTRGQQVTLSCSPISGHRSVSWYQQTPGQGLQFLFEYFSETQRNKGNFPGRFSGRQFSNSRSEMNVSTLELGDSALYLCASSPGQGDTEAFFGQGTRLTVV.

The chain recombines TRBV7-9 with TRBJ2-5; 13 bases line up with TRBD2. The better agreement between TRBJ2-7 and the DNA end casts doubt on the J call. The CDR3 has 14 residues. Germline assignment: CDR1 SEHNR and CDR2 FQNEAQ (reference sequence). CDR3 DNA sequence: TGTGCCAGCTCACTAGCGGGAGGGGCCTACGAGCAGTACTTC. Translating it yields CASSLAGGAYEQYF.

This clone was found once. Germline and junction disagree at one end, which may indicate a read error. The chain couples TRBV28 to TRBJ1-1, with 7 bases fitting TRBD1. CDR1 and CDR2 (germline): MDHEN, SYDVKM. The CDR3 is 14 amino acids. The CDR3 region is CASSKISGTVKYGF. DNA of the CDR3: TGTGCCAGCAGTAAAATCTCCGGGACAGTGAAGTATGGCTTT.